The 11 T cell receptor beta chains reported below all come from one sample, sequenced in a study of blood T cell repertoires in COVID-19. Profiling relied on immunoSEQ multiplex PCR, and the TCRdb table lists in-frame clones only, not all of them. The table records 150,000 to 200,000 clones, roughly 86% of them present only once. Sample: peripheral blood. Source of these receptors: a woman older than 75 in a cohort sampled during active or convalescent COVID-19.

The chain has TRBV7-8 and TRBJ2-5; 7 bases map to TRBD2. The junction had 5 bases not matched to a gene; V was cut back by 5 bases and J by 5 bases. The CDR3 is 13 residues long. Germline loops: CDR1 SGHVS, CDR2 FQNEAQ. The CDR3 reads CASSAGLGETQYF. The DNA for the CDR3 is TGTGCCAGCAGCGCCGGACTAGGGGAGACCCAGTACTTC.

This clone was observed a single time. The chain recombines TRBV3-1 (or the pseudogene TRBV3-2) with TRBJ2-3; 8 nucleotides match TRBD2. Germline CDR1 LGHDT, CDR2 YNNKEL (reference sequence). After removal of 6 bases from V and 1 base from J, the junction contained 6 bases not matched to a gene. CDR3 size: 15 residues. DNA of the CDR3: TGTGCCAGCAGTCCGGGACTAGGCGGCACAGATACGCAGTATTTT. Protein product: CASSPGLGGTDTQYF.

This chain uses TRBV11-2 with TRBJ2-5, with D tentatively TRBD1 (6 bases). Per the germline V gene, CDR1 is SGHAT and CDR2 is FQNNGV. The CDR3 contains 15 residues. Trimming removed 1 base at V and 2 bases at J, with 11 bases between. The chain's CDR3 is CASSLGGGPQETQYF. As DNA, the CDR3 is TGTGCCAGCAGCTTAGGTGGGGGCCCACAAGAGACCCAGTACTTC.

This chain uses TRBV11-2 with TRBJ2-7; D remains unclear. The CDR3 totals 14 residues. CDR1 is SGHAT, CDR2 FQNNGV, per germline. V lost 4 bases to trimming and J lost 7 bases, with 17 bases between them. The CDR3 loop reads CASSSRQLIIEQYV. The CDR3 nucleotides are TGTGCCAGCAGCTCTCGACAATTGATAATAGAGCAGTACGTC.

The chain is built from TRBV15 and TRBJ2-7; 7 nucleotides match TRBD2. Germline V CDR1 and CDR2: LNHNV, YYDKDF (reference sequence). The CDR3 consists of 14 residues. V trimming: 2 bases; J trimming: 5 bases; junction bases outside the gene matches: 6. The CDR3, as DNA: TGTGCCACCAGCAGAACACTAGCGAGTGACGAGCAGTACGTC. Its protein product is CATSRTLASDEQYV.

The rearrangement links TRBV2 to TRBJ2-1, with 9 nucleotides matching TRBD2. The CDR3 is 13 amino acids. After removal of 11 bases from V and 7 bases from J, the junction contained 9 bases not matched to a gene. Germline assignment: CDR1 SNHLY and CDR2 FYNNEI. This CDR3 is CALREGRMNEQFF. The CDR3 DNA sequence: TGTGCCTTGCGGGAGGGCCGTATGAATGAGCAGTTCTTC.

This clone was seen only a few times. The chain couples TRBV9 to TRBJ1-2; 10 bases match TRBD1. The CDR3 covers 14 residues. CDR1 SGDLS and CDR2 YYNGEE come from the germline V gene. Trimming took 4 bases from V and 7 from J; bases not matched to a gene: 7. This CDR3 is CASSPGQGGSGYTF. In DNA, the CDR3 is TGTGCCAGCAGCCCAGGACAGGGGGGAAGTGGCTACACCTTC.

V and J are TRBV11-2 and TRBJ1-1; D gene unclear. The CDR3 sequence is 14 residues long. Germline CDR1 SGHAT, CDR2 FQNNGV. V lost 3 bases and J lost 6, with 14 bases in between. The CDR3 DNA is TGTGCCAGCAGCTTGAGCAGGTCGGTCCCTGAAGCTTTCTTT. The encoded protein is CASSLSRSVPEAFF.

This clone has more than one count but fewer than ten. J is TRBJ1-2 and V is TRBV19; no reliable D call. This CDR3 spans 13 amino acids. Trimming removed 1 base from V and 5 bases from J, with 8 bases in between. Germline CDR1 is LNHDA and CDR2 is SQIVND (reference sequence). The CDR3 DNA follows: TGTGCCAGTAGTATAGCGGCGGCTTATGGCTACACCTTC. Translation: CASSIAAAYGYTF. The whole variable domain, remainder taken from reference TRBV19 and TRBJ1-2, is DGGITQSPKYLFRKEGQNVTLSCEQNLNHDAMYWYRQDPGQGLRLIYYSQIVNDFQKGDIAEGYSVSREKKESFPLTVTSAQKNPTAFYLCASSIAAAYGYTFGSGTRLTVV.

This chain connects TRBV27 to TRBJ1-5, with D unclear. Germline V gene data show CDR1 as MNHEY and CDR2 as SMNVEV (reference sequence). The length of the CDR3 is 15 residues. V lost 2 bases and J 5 bases, leaving 13 bases between the germline ends. Written as DNA, the CDR3 is TGTGCCAGCAGTTTAAGGATCGGGAGAGATCAGCCCCAGCATTTT. Amino acids: CASSLRIGRDQPQHF.

The chain recombines TRBV5-4 with TRBJ2-3; 9 nucleotides match TRBD1. The germline gives CDR1 SGHNT, CDR2 YYREEE (reference sequence). J gave up 5 bases and V 3 bases, and 10 bases lay outside the gene matches. The CDR3 length is 16 residues. CDR3 DNA: TGTGCCAGCAGCTCTAATCCTGGACAGGGGCTAGATACGCAGTATTTT. It yields the protein CASSSNPGQGLDTQYF.